Listed here are 32 T cell receptor beta chains from one sample, sequenced in a study of cytomegalovirus exposure and HLA in healthy donors. Vbeta (60) and Jbeta (13) primers were used in the PCR. The repertoire was sequenced with immunoSEQ multiplex PCR; TCRdb's copy has only in-frame clones and lacks some. The table records 95,000 to 150,000 clones, over 65% of them present only once. Specimen: PBMCs. All receptors derive from a woman aged 40-49 years in good health and CMV-seropositive.

The V and J genes are TRBV28 and TRBJ1-4; D not resolved. The length of the CDR3 is 14 residues. The germline gives CDR1 MDHEN, CDR2 SYDVKM. V was pared by 4 bases and J by 5 bases, with 11 bases between. Written as DNA, the CDR3 is TGTGCCAGCAGTTGGGCGACGGTGAATGAAAAACTGTTTTTT. Translation gives CASSWATVNEKLFF.

Remarks on this clone: A read error may produce the germline difference seen at one junction end. The rearrangement joins TRBV7-9 to TRBJ1-5; D not resolved. The CDR3 covers 12 residues. Per the germline V gene, CDR1 is SEHNR and CDR2 is FQNEAQ (reference sequence). CDR3 bases: TGTTCCAGCAGCTTATCGGGTCAGCCCCAGCATTTT. Its translation is CSSSLSGQPQHF.

The chain links TRBV30 to TRBJ1-6, with D perhaps matching TRBD1 (5 bases). V shed 0 bases and J shed 7 bases, with 13 bases lying between them. The CDR3 is 15 amino acids. The V gene's germline CDR1 is GTSNPN and CDR2 SVGIG (reference sequence). The CDR3: CAWSVGGTVNSPLHF. The DNA of the CDR3 is TGTGCCTGGAGTGTGGGGGGGACCGTGAATTCACCCCTCCACTTT.

Notes on this clone: Other nucleotide sequences in the sample specify the same CDR3. This chain connects TRBV6-5 to TRBJ1-5; D is unresolved. Germline-derived CDR1 and CDR2 are MNHEY and SVGAGI. The ends were cut back, 0 bases at V and 1 base at J, with 7 bases in the middle. This CDR3 spans 15 amino acids. The CDR3 spells CASSYSRGSNQPQHF. The CDR3, as DNA: TGTGCCAGCAGTTACTCGCGGGGAAGCAATCAGCCCCAGCATTTT.

Only a few counts were recorded for this clone. The rearrangement uses TRBV7-9 and TRBJ1-1; D not certain. V was cut by 7 bases and J by 4 bases, with 13 bases left in between. This CDR3 contains 13 residues. CDR1 is SEHNR and CDR2 is FQNEAQ in the germline V gene (reference sequence). The CDR3, as DNA: TGTGCCAGCAACCCGTCGGGAGGCACTGAAGCTTTCTTT. Its protein is CASNPSGGTEAFF.

The gene calls are TRBV19 and TRBJ1-4; the D gene is possibly TRBD1 (6 bases). The CDR3 has 16 amino acids. The V gene's germline CDR1 is LNHDA and CDR2 SQIVND (reference sequence). The V end lost 4 bases, the J end lost 0 bases, and 12 bases lay between the germline ends. The CDR3 protein is CASSTDRPATNEKLFF. CDR3 sequence (DNA): TGTGCCAGTAGTACCGACAGGCCGGCAACTAATGAAAAACTGTTTTTT.

The CDR3 DNA reads as TGTGCCATCAATAGCGGGGGCGAAGGCACCTACAATGAGCAGTTCTTC. The encoded protein is CAINSGGEGTYNEQFF. The V gene is TRBV10-3, the J gene TRBJ2-1; 9 bases fit TRBD2. This CDR3 contains 16 residues. Losses at the gene ends were 7 bases for V and 2 bases for J; bases not matched to a gene: 9. Germline CDR1 reads ENHRY; CDR2 reads SYGVKD.

The rearrangement joins TRBV29-1 to TRBJ2-1; 10 nucleotides align to TRBD2. The V and J ends lost 6 bases and 9 bases, in that order; junction bases with no gene match: 5. The CDR3 is made up of 12 amino acids. The germline V gene encodes CDR1 SQVTM and CDR2 ANQGSEA. CDR3 nucleotides: TGCAGCGTCCAGCGGGAGGGGAGTGAGCAGTTCTTC. It codes for CSVQREGSEQFF.

The V and J genes are TRBV28 and TRBJ2-7; D gene uncertain. The CDR3 consists of 13 residues. Germline V gives CDR1 MDHEN, CDR2 SYDVKM. V lost 3 bases and J lost 4, with 10 bases in between. This CDR3 is CASSFRAFYEQYF. CDR3 DNA: TGTGCCAGCAGTTTCCGTGCGTTTTACGAGCAGTACTTC.

This clone has a handful of counts. V usage is TRBV12-5 and J usage is TRBJ2-7, with 10 bases fitting TRBD1. V was pared by 8 bases and J by 0 bases, with 13 bases of the junction left unmatched. CDR1 and CDR2 (germline): LGHNT, FRNRAP. CDR3 length equals 17 residues. Here the CDR3 DNA reads TGTGCTAGTTGGGGGATTAGCGGGACAGGGGTCTCCTACGAGCAGTACTTC. Translated, it gives CASWGISGTGVSYEQYF.

This chain connects TRBV28 to TRBJ2-1; 11 nucleotides align to TRBD2. Germline V lookup: CDR1 MDHEN, CDR2 SYDVKM. The V gene end was trimmed by 5 bases and the J gene end by 8 bases; junction bases not matched to a gene: 11. The CDR3 contains 16 residues. CDR3 DNA: TGTGCCAGCAGTGGGGGACTAGCGGCTAAGATGGATGAGCAGTTCTTC. Its translation: CASSGGLAAKMDEQFF.

This clone occurred a few times. The rearrangement joins TRBV6-1 to TRBJ2-5, with D tentatively TRBD2 (6 bases). The J call may be faulty, since TRBJ2-7 better matches the DNA end. The CDR3 spans 15 residues. The germline gives CDR1 MNHNS, CDR2 SASEGT. The CDR3 loop is CASSEAVTSSYEQYF. CDR3 DNA sequence: TGTGCCAGCAGTGAAGCGGTGACTAGCTCCTACGAGCAGTACTTC.

The chain recombines TRBV10-2 with TRBJ2-4, with 11 bases that match TRBD2. The CDR3 is 13 residues long. Germline CDR1 and CDR2: WSHSY and SAAADI. J was trimmed by 8 bases and V by 7 bases; bases with no gene match: 4. The CDR3 loop is CASKTSGSDIQYF. The CDR3 region has the DNA TGCGCCAGCAAAACTAGCGGGAGCGACATTCAGTACTTC.

The chain uses TRBV12-5 and TRBJ1-5; 9 nucleotides match TRBD1. There are 19 residues in the CDR3. Trimming took 3 bases from V and 0 from J; bases not matched to a gene: 12. Germline CDR1 is LGHNT and CDR2 is FRNRAP. CDR3 sequence: CASGLFRTGEVDSNQPQHF. CDR3 sequence (DNA): TGTGCTAGTGGTTTATTTAGGACAGGGGAGGTGGATAGCAATCAGCCCCAGCATTTT.

The chain uses TRBV6-6 and TRBJ2-1; 9 bases match TRBD1. The CDR3 sequence is 14 residues long. The junction had 9 bases not matched to a gene; V was cut back by 11 bases and J by 4 bases. Germline lookup yields CDR1 MNHNY and CDR2 SVGAGI (reference sequence). The CDR3 here is CAANSGQGYNEQFF. The CDR3 coding sequence is TGTGCCGCCAACTCAGGACAGGGGTACAATGAGCAGTTCTTC.

Turning to this clone: Mismatch with germline at one junction end may stem from a read error. V is TRBV5-1 and J is TRBJ1-2; a possible D gene is TRBD1 (6 bases). Germline V gene data show CDR1 as SGHRS and CDR2 as YFSETQ. The CDR3 is 14 amino acids. The CDR3 region is CASTLQSGDYGYTF. In DNA form, the CDR3 reads TGCGCCAGCACCTTGCAGTCAGGGGACTATGGCTACACCTTC.

This sequence joins TRBV5-4 and TRBJ1-2; TRBD1 aligns across 9 bases. V trimming: 4 bases; J trimming: 2 bases; junction bases outside the gene matches: 6. This CDR3 comprises 15 residues. From germline, CDR1 is SGHNT and CDR2 YYREEE (reference sequence). CDR3 amino acids: CASSPGDRANYGYTF. The DNA of the CDR3 is TGTGCCAGCAGCCCAGGGGACAGGGCAAACTATGGCTACACCTTC.

Regarding this clone: An end of the junction does not agree with germline; a read error may underlie this. The rearrangement uses TRBV30 and TRBJ1-2, with D maybe TRBD1 (6 bases). CDR3 length: 12 amino acids. The germline gives CDR1 GTSNPN, CDR2 SVGIG (reference sequence). CDR3 residues: CAWSPGAAGYPF. CDR3 sequence (DNA): TGTGCCTGGAGTCCAGGGGCAGCTGGCTACCCCTTC.

The chain has TRBV18 and TRBJ2-7; D not certain. V lost 8 bases and J 6 bases, leaving 14 bases between the germline ends. Germline CDR1 KGHSH, CDR2 LQKENI. There are 12 residues in the CDR3. CDR3 DNA: TGTGCCAGCCACGCAACTGGTTTCGAGCAGTACTTC. It is translated as CASHATGFEQYF.

Of note for this clone: Other DNA sequences in this sample translate to the same CDR3. V usage is TRBV27 and J usage is TRBJ1-5; a weak D match, TRBD1 (5 bases). The CDR3 length is 15 residues. V dropped 6 bases and J dropped 0 bases, with 12 bases sitting between them. Germline V gene lookup returns CDR1 MNHEY and CDR2 SMNVEV (reference sequence). CDR3 in DNA: TGTGCCAGCAGCTCAGGGCCTAATAGCAATCAGCCCCAGCATTTT. Its protein is CASSSGPNSNQPQHF.

V usage is TRBV28 and J usage is TRBJ1-4, with 9 bases matching TRBD1. This CDR3 has 14 amino acids. Germline assignment: CDR1 MDHEN and CDR2 SYDVKM. V lost 7 bases, J lost 7 bases, and 7 bases stayed unmatched. CDR3 residues: CASIRTGVGEKLFF. CDR3 coding DNA: TGTGCCAGCATAAGGACAGGGGTGGGTGAAAAACTGTTTTTT.

J is TRBJ1-2 and V is TRBV27, with D unresolved. The germline V gene has CDR1 MNHEY and CDR2 SMNVEV (reference sequence). The CDR3 is 13 amino acids. Trimming pared 2 bases from V and 4 bases from J, leaving 8 bases between. The CDR3 nucleotides read TGTGCCAGCAGTTTAAGGCAGGCCTATGGCTACACCTTC. The encoded protein is CASSLRQAYGYTF.

In this sample, this clone turned up a few times. The V gene is TRBV28, the J gene TRBJ1-2, with 7 bases matching TRBD1. Germline assignment: CDR1 MDHEN and CDR2 SYDVKM. The trim removed 6 bases at V and 8 bases at J, leaving 15 bases unmatched. The CDR3 has 15 amino acids. The CDR3 sequence is CASRYPRTGFEGYTF. Here the CDR3 DNA reads TGTGCCAGCAGATACCCTCGGACAGGATTCGAGGGCTACACCTTC.

The rearrangement uses TRBV9 and TRBJ1-4, with D perhaps matching TRBD1 (6 bases). The germline gives CDR1 SGDLS, CDR2 YYNGEE. CDR3 size: 16 residues. Trimming took 0 bases from V and 2 from J, leaving 11 bases between them. Written as DNA, the CDR3 is TGTGCCAGCAGCGTAGGTGCGGACAGTACTAATGAAAAACTGTTTTTT. This translates into CASSVGADSTNEKLFF.

The chain has TRBV7-3 and TRBJ2-3, with 7 bases fitting TRBD2. The CDR3 runs to 18 residues. Looked up from germline, CDR1 is SGHTA and CDR2 is FQGTGA. J was trimmed by 1 base and V by 0 bases; bases with no gene match: 10. The CDR3 DNA is TGTGCCAGCAGCTTAACGGCGGGAGCGGTTTGGGGCACAGATACGCAGTATTTT. Protein product: CASSLTAGAVWGTDTQYF.

The chain links TRBV6-1 to TRBJ1-1; no clear D. This CDR3 region has 13 residues. Germline V gives CDR1 MNHNS, CDR2 SASEGT. V lost 1 base and J 3 bases, leaving 6 bases between the germline ends. Here the CDR3 reads CASSEGRDTEAFF. The DNA for the CDR3 is TGTGCCAGCAGTGAAGGACGGGACACTGAAGCTTTCTTT.

The V gene is TRBV5-1, the J gene TRBJ2-5; a possible D gene is TRBD2 (6 bases). V was pared by 0 bases and J by 5 bases, with 14 bases between. Germline CDR1 SGHRS, CDR2 YFSETQ. The CDR3 spans 15 residues. The CDR3 nucleotides are TGCGCCAGCAGCTTGGAAGTCGGGGGATCGGAGACCCAGTACTTC. Translating gives CASSLEVGGSETQYF.

Here the CDR3 DNA reads TGTGCCACCAGCGCCCCAGGGGTTTTTAACTATGGCTACACCTTC. Translation: CATSAPGVFNYGYTF. The chain links TRBV15 to TRBJ1-2; D may be TRBD1 (6 bases). Trimming took off 5 bases at V and 1 base at J, with 14 bases between the two ends. This CDR3 comprises 15 residues. Germline assignment: CDR1 LNHNV and CDR2 YYDKDF (reference sequence).

This clone has only a few counts. The rearrangement links TRBV5-1 to TRBJ1-5; D unresolved. The CDR3 is made up of 13 amino acids. V dropped 0 bases and J dropped 6 bases, with 7 bases sitting between them. Germline V gene data show CDR1 as SGHRS and CDR2 as YFSETQ. This CDR3 reads CASSLDSGQPQHF. The DNA of the CDR3 is TGCGCCAGCAGCTTGGATAGTGGTCAGCCCCAGCATTTT.

V usage is TRBV27 and J usage is TRBJ2-7; 7 bases match TRBD2. This CDR3 is 15 amino acids long. The trim removed 3 bases at V and 2 bases at J, leaving 7 bases unmatched. Germline V gene sequence: CDR1 MNHEY, CDR2 SMNVEV (reference sequence). CDR3: CASSFGLADTYEQYF. The CDR3 DNA follows: TGTGCCAGCAGTTTTGGGCTAGCGGACACCTACGAGCAGTACTTC.

This chain connects TRBV7-9 to TRBJ2-1, with D unclear. V was clipped by 6 bases and J by 12 bases, with 12 bases between them. The CDR3 is 11 residues long. CDR1 and CDR2 (germline): SEHNR, FQNEAQ (reference sequence). This CDR3 reads CASSPSVAQFF. The CDR3 nucleotides read TGTGCCAGCAGTCCCAGTGTAGCGCAGTTCTTC.

V gene TRBV6-5 combines with J gene TRBJ2-7, with 13 positions matching TRBD2. Germline assignment: CDR1 MNHEY and CDR2 SVGAGI. The CDR3 runs to 14 residues. Trimming took 6 bases from V and 6 from J; bases not matched to a gene: 5. CDR3 sequence (DNA): TGTGCCAGCAGACCACTAGCGGGGGGGCCCGAGCAGTACTTC. Amino acids: CASRPLAGGPEQYF.